The 10 T cell receptor beta chains presented below share a single source sample, sequenced in a study of vaccination effects on CD4 cells after COVID-19. Antigen-specific CD4+ T cells were expanded with viral peptide pools in the ViraFEST assay before sequencing. Scientists isolated CD4+ T cells after an approximately 10-day culture period ended. A positive SARS-CoV-2 PCR test fell between March and December 2020. Sequencing was performed with immunoSEQ multiplex PCR; in TCRdb, only in-frame clones are kept and a portion is missing. The table shows more than 35,000 clones, with roughly two thirds occurring only once. These TCRs' antigens remain unknown. The sample consisted of CD4+ T cells from PBMCs cultured with a peptide pool, taken before COVID-19 vaccination. The source of these receptors is a human donor who had a prior SARS-CoV-2 infection.

The chain combines TRBV6-2 or TRBV6-3 with TRBJ1-4, with D possibly being TRBD1 (5 bases). Germline CDR1 is MNHEY and CDR2 is SVGEGT. The CDR3 has 15 amino acids. The germline V and J ends were trimmed by 6 bases and 0 bases, with 11 bases remaining between them. Written as DNA, the CDR3 is TGTGCCAGCAGCCGCAGGACAACAACTAATGAAAAACTGTTTTTT. It specifies CASSRRTTTNEKLFF.

The genes are TRBV18 and TRBJ2-1, with TRBD2 identical over 9 bases. Trimming at V came to 4 bases and at J to 5 bases, leaving 9 bases not matched to a gene. CDR1 and CDR2 (germline): KGHSH, LQKENI. This CDR3 region has 16 residues. CDR3: CASSLLGLAINNEQFF. The CDR3 bases are TGTGCCAGCTCACTCCTTGGACTAGCGATCAACAATGAGCAGTTCTTC.

The rearrangement uses TRBV5-6 and TRBJ2-7; unclear D gene. Germline-derived CDR1 and CDR2 are SGHDT and YYEEEE. The CDR3 is made up of 15 amino acids. Trimming took off 2 bases at V and 0 bases at J, with 12 bases between the two ends. The CDR3 DNA is TGTGCCAGCAGCTTTTCCCCCCTTGGCTCCTACGAGCAGTACTTC. Its protein is CASSFSPLGSYEQYF.

The gene calls are TRBV18 and TRBJ1-4; the D is unclear. In germline, CDR1 is KGHSH, CDR2 LQKENI. V was cut by 3 bases and J by 0 bases, with 5 bases left in between. This CDR3 is 14 amino acids long. The CDR3, as DNA: TGTGCCAGCTCACCGGCAGCAACTAATGAAAAACTGTTTTTT. Translation: CASSPAATNEKLFF.

This clone appeared a single time. V usage is TRBV5-6 and J usage is TRBJ2-5; 11 nucleotides agree with TRBD2. The CDR3 totals 15 residues. Trimming took 0 bases from V and 4 from J; bases not matched to a gene: 2. Germline CDR1 and CDR2: SGHDT and YYEEEE. The CDR3 region has the DNA TGTGCCAGCAGCTTGGTAGCGGGAGGGACAGAGACCCAGTACTTC. It encodes CASSLVAGGTETQYF.

This chain uses TRBV15 with TRBJ2-1; 7 nucleotides line up with TRBD1. Germline V lookup: CDR1 LNHNV, CDR2 YYDKDF (reference sequence). This CDR3 is 15 amino acids long. The V gene end was trimmed by 4 bases and the J gene end by 0 bases; junction bases not matched to a gene: 3. CDR3 residues: CATSKQGSSYNEQFF. The CDR3 DNA reads TGTGCCACCAGCAAACAGGGGAGCTCCTACAATGAGCAGTTCTTC.

The chain recombines TRBV6-6 with TRBJ2-7, with TRBD2 as a possible D gene (6 bases). Looked up from germline, CDR1 is MNHNY and CDR2 is SVGAGI (reference sequence). Trimming took 0 bases from V and 4 from J, leaving 16 bases between them. The CDR3 consists of 16 residues. The CDR3 is CASSYSQRVAEYEQYF. As DNA, the CDR3 is TGTGCCAGCAGTTACTCCCAGCGGGTTGCGGAATACGAGCAGTACTTC.

The rearrangement joins TRBV3-1 (or the pseudogene TRBV3-2) to TRBJ1-2, with 7 bases identical to TRBD1. Germline values: CDR1 LGHDT, CDR2 YNNKEL (reference sequence). There are 15 residues in the CDR3. J was trimmed by 7 bases and V by 3 bases; bases with no gene match: 11. The CDR3 reads CASSQHAAGGFGYTF. CDR3 DNA sequence: TGTGCCAGCAGCCAGCACGCTGCAGGGGGTTTTGGCTACACCTTC.

This clone appeared a few times. The chain couples TRBV24-1 to TRBJ2-2, with 7 positions matching TRBD2. The CDR3 length is 15 residues. Germline values: CDR1 KGHDR, CDR2 SFDVKD. V was clipped by 3 bases and J by 7 bases; unmatched bases: 7. CDR3 coding DNA: TGTGCCACCAGTGATCCCAGCGGGGTCCACGGGGAGCTGTTTTTT. Residues: CATSDPSGVHGELFF.

The chain has TRBV6-5 and TRBJ1-4; the D gene is possibly TRBD1 (6 bases). This CDR3 spans 15 amino acids. The V gene lost 8 bases and the J gene lost 8 bases, with 21 bases spanning the gap. The germline V gene encodes CDR1 MNHEY and CDR2 SVGAGI. The CDR3 bases are TGTGCCAGCGGAAAACGGACAGTCTTTGGGGAAAAACTGTTTTTT. Translation gives CASGKRTVFGEKLFF.